This TCR beta chain was identified during a study of blood T cells in healthy people across ages. Germline lookup yields CDR1 DFQATT and CDR2 SNEGSKA (reference sequence). V was pared by 1 base and J by 6 bases, with 3 bases between. CDR3 length: 10 amino acids. A second PCR, run for about 6 to 11 cycles, used a sample-barcoded 5' primer plus a J-beta primer mix. TCRdb analysed the 5' RACE reads with MiXCR anew, one entry per CDR3 protein. The sample has about 1.4 million distinct CDR3 sequences, approximately 59% seen once. This clonotype showed up just a few times. This clonotype was obtained from a man aged 18 to 30 in good health. The sample was blood. This chain joins TRBV20-1 and TRBJ1-2; D uncertain. CDR3 sequence: CSARGNGYTF. For the CDR3, the DNA is TGCAGTGCTAGAGGGAATGGCTACACCTTC.